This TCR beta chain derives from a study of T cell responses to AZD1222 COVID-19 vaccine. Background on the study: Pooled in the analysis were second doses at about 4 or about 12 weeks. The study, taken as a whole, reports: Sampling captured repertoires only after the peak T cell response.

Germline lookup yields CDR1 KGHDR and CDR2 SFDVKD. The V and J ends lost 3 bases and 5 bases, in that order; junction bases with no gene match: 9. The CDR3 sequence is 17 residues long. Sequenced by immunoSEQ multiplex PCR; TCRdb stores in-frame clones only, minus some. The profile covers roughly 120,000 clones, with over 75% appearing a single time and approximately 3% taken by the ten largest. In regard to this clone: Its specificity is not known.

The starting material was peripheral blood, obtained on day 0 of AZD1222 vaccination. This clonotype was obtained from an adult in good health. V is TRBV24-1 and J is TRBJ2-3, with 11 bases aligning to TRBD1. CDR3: CATSDPLGQGAKDTQYF. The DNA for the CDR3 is TGTGCCACCAGTGATCCCCTAGGACAGGGGGCAAAAGATACGCAGTATTTT.